The 8 T cell receptor beta chains in this list originate from one sample, sequenced in a study of vaccination effects on CD4 cells after COVID-19. Antigen specificity for these receptors is unknown. Antigen-specific CD4+ T cells were expanded with viral peptide pools in the ViraFEST assay before sequencing. Cultured cells yielded isolated CD4+ T cells after more than nine days. Nobody among the vaccine recipients had prior SARS-CoV-2 infection (nucleocapsid antibodies were negative). Clones were read by immunoSEQ multiplex PCR, and TCRdb kept only the in-frame ones, dropping some. The table records 30,000 to 40,000 clones, roughly 73% of them present only once. The sequenced sample was CD4+ T cells from PBMCs cultured with HCoV-OC43 spike peptides, obtained before COVID-19 vaccination. As for subset: HCoV-OC43 spike overlapping peptide pool stimulation. These TCRs come from a human donor who received a COVID-19 vaccine.

The rearrangement uses TRBV27 and TRBJ2-1; D is perhaps TRBD1 (7 bases). The V end was cut by 8 bases, the J end by 6 bases, with 14 bases between. Germline V gene data show CDR1 as MNHEY and CDR2 as SMNVEV (reference sequence). The CDR3 extends over 13 amino acids. The CDR3 sequence: CASWGQGGNEQFF. The CDR3, as DNA: TGTGCCAGCTGGGGTCAGGGGGGCAATGAGCAGTTCTTC.

The CDR3 DNA sequence: TGTGCCAGCAGCTTGGGAGGGATCCAGCCCCAGCATTTT. Translation: CASSLGGIQPQHF. The V call is TRBV5-6, the J call TRBJ1-5; D uncertain. Germline V gene sequence: CDR1 SGHDT, CDR2 YYEEEE. The CDR3 has 13 amino acids. V gave up 0 bases and J gave up 7 bases, with 8 bases separating them.

CDR3 in amino acids: CASSSGLAGASDTQYF. The CDR3 DNA reads as TGTGCCAGCAGCTCCGGGCTAGCGGGGGCCTCAGATACGCAGTATTTT. The chain uses TRBV7-9 and TRBJ2-3; TRBD2 aligns across 10 bases. Looked up from germline, CDR1 is SEHNR and CDR2 is FQNEAQ (reference sequence). The CDR3 totals 16 residues. The ends lost 4 bases at V and 4 bases at J; junction bases unmatched: 8.

The CDR3 here is CAISEPSTGGNEQYF. DNA of the CDR3: TGTGCCATCAGTGAGCCCTCGACAGGGGGTAACGAGCAGTACTTC. The V and J genes are TRBV10-3 and TRBJ2-7, with TRBD1 identical over 9 bases. There are 15 residues in the CDR3. In germline, CDR1 is ENHRY, CDR2 SYGVKD. After removal of 2 bases from V and 5 bases from J, the junction contained 7 bases not matched to a gene.

The V call is TRBV5-6, the J call TRBJ2-7; D is uncertain. Germline V lookup: CDR1 SGHDT, CDR2 YYEEEE. The CDR3 has 13 residues. The V end lost 0 bases, the J end lost 3 bases, and 7 bases lay between the germline ends. In DNA form, the CDR3 reads TGTGCCAGCAGCTTGGGGGCTTACTACGAGCAGTACTTC. This gives the protein CASSLGAYYEQYF. Looking up the rest from reference TRBV5-6 and TRBJ2-7 gives the full variable domain: DAGVTQSPTHLIKTRGQQVTLRCSPKSGHDTVSWYQQALGQGPQFIFQYYEEEERQRGNFPDRFSGHQFPNYSSELNVNALLLGDSALYLCASSLGAYYEQYFGPGTRLTVT.

The chain uses TRBV2 and TRBJ1-2; D perhaps matches TRBD1 (6 bases). Germline-derived CDR1 and CDR2 are SNHLY and FYNNEI. The CDR3 has 15 amino acids. Trimming took off 4 bases at V and 2 bases at J, with 14 bases between the two ends. CDR3 nucleotides: TGTGCCAGCAGTGGTACCAGGGGCTGGAACTATGGCTACACCTTC. Protein product: CASSGTRGWNYGYTF. Full variable domain (rest looked up from reference TRBV2 and TRBJ1-2): EPEVTQTPSHQVTQMGQEVILRCVPISNHLYFYWYRQILGQKVEFLVSFYNNEISEKSEIFDDQFSVERPDGSNFTLKIRSTKLEDSAMYFCASSGTRGWNYGYTFGSGTRLTVV.

This clone is categorized as large. The gene calls are TRBV9 and TRBJ2-2, with D perhaps assigned TRBD1 or TRBD2 (5 bases each). Per germline, CDR1 SGDLS and CDR2 YYNGEE. The CDR3 loop spans 14 amino acids. V lost 4 bases and J 3 bases, leaving 10 bases between the germline ends. CDR3 sequence: CASSPGTYTGELFF. The CDR3, as DNA: TGTGCCAGCAGCCCCGGGACGTACACCGGGGAGCTGTTTTTT.

The V and J genes are TRBV7-8 and TRBJ2-5; TRBD1 is a possible D gene (5 bases). The germline V gene encodes CDR1 SGHVS and CDR2 FQNEAQ. V was pared by 5 bases and J by 7 bases, with 14 bases between. The CDR3 sequence is 13 residues long. The CDR3 reads CASSPPGYGTQYF. For the CDR3, the DNA is TGTGCCAGCAGCCCCCCAGGGTACGGGACCCAGTACTTC. Looking up the rest from reference TRBV7-8 and TRBJ2-5 gives the full variable domain: GAGVSQSPRYKVAKRGQDVALRCDPISGHVSLFWYQQALGQGPEFLTYFQNEAQLDKSGLPSDRFFAERPEGSVSTLKIQRTQQEDSAVYLCASSPPGYGTQYFGPGTRLLVL.